The sequence of this T cell receptor beta chain was determined in a study of Tregs in tolerant kidney transplant recipients. Clones were sequenced by immunoSEQ multiplex PCR, and TCRdb holds only the in-frame ones, with some missing. The data hold 110,000 or so clones, with 85% to 95% observed a single time. This CDR3 has 16 amino acids. The V end was cut by 0 bases, the J end by 0 bases, with 10 bases between. Germline V gives CDR1 SGHKS, CDR2 YYEKEE (reference sequence). The origin of this receptor is a human donor in good health. The gene calls are TRBV5-5 and TRBJ1-3; D gene ambiguous. Source material: CD4+ T cells from blood. CDR3 amino acids: CASSLVRTASGNTIYF. CDR3 DNA: TGTGCCAGCAGCTTGGTCCGCACAGCCTCTGGAAACACCATATATTTT.